The sequence of this TCR beta chain was determined in a study of shared clonotypes between healthy human individuals. Regarding the study as a whole: Larger estimated richness was generally recorded for naive subsets relative to memory subsets. Rarefaction showed sorted-subset sequencing was incomplete despite large depth.

Selected positively for CCR7 and CD45RO-negative, naive CD8 cells excluded terminally differentiated effector memory CD45RA+ cells. With respect to this clone: Its antigen is undetermined.

The study ran the assay at deep level. This table comes from immunoSEQ multiplex PCR, and its TCRdb copy is limited to in-frame clones, with some not included. The sample includes over 2 million clones, about 95% of them seen just once. Germline CDR1 MNHNY, CDR2 SVGAGI (reference sequence). Deletions cut 2 bases from V and 1 base from J, with 9 bases between. The CDR3 totals 15 residues. The chain carries TRBV6-6 and TRBJ2-1; tentative D call: TRBD1 (5 bases). The sequence derives from a man aged 18-30 years in good health. Sequencing was carried out using naive CD8+ T cells sorted from blood. The DNA of the CDR3 is TGTGCCAGCAGTTACGAGGCAGGGTCCTACAATGAGCAGTTCTTC. The encoded protein is CASSYEAGSYNEQFF.